A single sample is the source of the 6 T cell receptor beta chains below, sequenced in a study of shared clonotypes between healthy human individuals. Clones were sequenced by immunoSEQ multiplex PCR, and TCRdb holds only the in-frame ones, with some missing. Among roughly 2,500,000 clones, 80% to 95% were seen once, and the ten largest hold about 0.38%. The sequencing input was naive CD4+ T cells from PBMCs. Subset described: CD45RA+ positively selected. The receptors derive from a man aged 18 to 35 in good health. Some clones in this sample may be carry-over from other donors' samples.

The chain couples TRBV6-1 to TRBJ2-5; 8 nucleotides line up with TRBD1. Trimming took 4 bases from V and 5 from J; bases not matched to a gene: 6. Per germline, CDR1 MNHNS and CDR2 SASEGT. The CDR3 runs 14 residues. CDR3: CASSGRQGWETQYF. CDR3 DNA: TGTGCCAGCAGTGGTCGACAGGGGTGGGAGACCCAGTACTTC.

This clone was seen just once. This chain uses TRBV18 with TRBJ1-1, with D perhaps matching TRBD1 (5 bases). This CDR3 has 15 amino acids. Germline V gene data show CDR1 as KGHSH and CDR2 as LQKENI. V was trimmed by 0 bases and J by 10 bases, leaving 18 bases between them. Here the CDR3 reads CASSPPHRDGSGAFF. The CDR3 nucleotides are TGTGCCAGCTCACCACCACACCGGGACGGTTCTGGAGCTTTCTTT.

V gene TRBV7-2 combines with J gene TRBJ2-2; 9 bases fit TRBD2. This CDR3 has 18 amino acids. V lost 0 bases to trimming and J lost 5 bases; unmatched junction nucleotides: 10. The germline V gene encodes CDR1 SGHTA and CDR2 FQGNSA. The CDR3 bases are TGTGCCAGCAGCTTAGCGTGGTCTAGCGGGACGGGGACCGGGGAGCTGTTTTTT. Translated, it gives CASSLAWSSGTGTGELFF.

The chain is built from TRBV14 and TRBJ2-7; D gene ambiguous. Trimming cost V 2 bases and J 0 bases, with 5 bases left between them. The CDR3 spans 13 residues. Germline-derived CDR1 and CDR2 are SGHDN and FVKESK. The CDR3 sequence is CASSQQVSYEQYF. As DNA, the CDR3 is TGTGCCAGCAGCCAACAGGTCTCCTACGAGCAGTACTTC.

The chain carries TRBV6-1 and TRBJ2-1, with a possible D match to TRBD2 (6 bases). V was trimmed by 3 bases and J by 13 bases, leaving 19 bases between them. The CDR3 loop spans 14 amino acids. CDR1 and CDR2 from the germline V gene are MNHNS and SASEGT. The DNA for the CDR3 is TGTGCCAGCAGTGAGGGTCCGGGGGTAGCTCCCCAGTTCTTC. This translates into CASSEGPGVAPQFF.

Only one count was recorded for this clone. This rearrangement joins TRBV4-1 to TRBJ2-1; no firm D call. In germline, CDR1 is MGHRA, CDR2 YSYEKL. Trimming shortened V by 1 base and J by 6 bases, and 4 bases separated the two germline ends. The CDR3 spans 12 residues. The CDR3 DNA follows: TGCGCCAGCAGCCAAGTACTCAATGAGCAGTTCTTC. As protein: CASSQVLNEQFF.